This T cell receptor beta chain was recorded in a study of shared clonotypes between healthy human individuals. About the research overall: Samples came from a couple of female and a few male donors aged 18 to 49. Study results and caveats: With a handful of donors compared, 5% to 5.5% of naive CD4 clonotypes were shared.

With respect to this clone: Antigen: not known.

Sorted-subset replicate PCRs used approximately 200 ng of genomic DNA. This amount corresponded to some 30,000 T cell genomes. Profiling relied on immunoSEQ multiplex PCR, and the TCRdb table lists in-frame clones only, not all of them. Found here are around 510,000 clones, 90% to 97% of them singletons; the top ten hold about 0.068%. Germline loops: CDR1 MDHEN, CDR2 SYDVKM. V lost 6 bases to trimming and J lost 3 bases; unmatched junction nucleotides: 4. CDR3 length: 14 amino acids. The chain employs TRBV28 and TRBJ2-7; 11 nucleotides line up with TRBD2. This TCR was sampled from a young woman in good health. The sample comprised naive CD4+ T cells sorted from blood. As for subset: CD45RA+ positively selected. The CDR3 nucleotides are TGTGCCAGCAGCCGGACTAGCGGGCTCTACGAGCAGTACTTC. Encoded protein: CASSRTSGLYEQYF.